The rows below give T cell receptor beta chains drawn from one sample of a study of T cells in Graves' hyperthyroidism and ophthalmopathy. TCRdb reprocessed the multiplex PCR reads via MiXCR and lists one record per CDR3 protein. The repertoire consists of about 840,000 distinct CDR3 sequences, with 38% occurring once and the leading ten covering about 9%. Sequences were obtained from blood. These receptors all come from a man younger than 35 with Graves' hyperthyroidism. The CDR3 runs from the conserved cysteine through the conserved F or W. D genes are given only for firm matches. Clone size, where shown, is once, few, many, or a class for clones that have expanded.

d_call,j_call,v_call,clone_size,cdr3_nt,cdr3_aa
-,TRBJ1-1,TRBV6-5,-,TGTGCCAGCAGCGCCCTGAAGGTGACTGAAGCTTTCTTT,CASSALKVTEAFF
-,TRBJ2-7,TRBV2,many,TGTGCCAGCATGGGAGACAGTTCCTCCTACGAGCAGTACTTC,CASMGDSSSYEQYF
-,TRBJ2-7,TRBV20-1,many,TGCAGTGCTAGACCCTTGGGGGCCGAGCAGTACTTC,CSARPLGAEQYF
-,TRBJ1-1,TRBV5-6,-,TGTGCCTGCAGCCAACAGGGGAACACTGAAGCTTTCTTT,CACSQQGNTEAFF
-,TRBJ2-2,TRBV6-4,few,TGTGCCAGCAGCGCGACAGTGACCGGGGAGCTGTTTTTT,CASSATVTGELFF
-,TRBJ1-5,TRBV7-2,many,TGTGCCAGCAGCTTAGAGGGGTATAGCAATCAGCCCCAGCATTTT,CASSLEGYSNQPQHF
TRBD2,TRBJ2-7,TRBV4-3,-,TGCGCCAGCAGCCAAGTCATCGGGGGGTACGAGCAGTACTTC,CASSQVIGGYEQYF
-,TRBJ2-2,TRBV2,-,TGTGCCAGCAGTGGAGAGGGGCTCGGCACCGGGGAGCTGTTTTTT,CASSGEGLGTGELFF
-,TRBJ1-2,TRBV10-3,once,TGTGCCATCGGGGCAGCAAACTATGGCCGCACCTTC,CAIGAANYGRTF
-,TRBJ2-2,TRBV19,-,TGTGCCAGTAGTATAGGGGGGGCTTTAGGGCGGGAGCTGTTTTTT,CASSIGGALGRELFF
TRBD2,TRBJ2-2,TRBV7-8,few,TGTGCCAGCAGCTCGGGACTAGCGGGGGGAAACGGGGAGCTGTTTTTT,CASSSGLAGGNGELFF
TRBD1,TRBJ1-1,TRBV7-9,many,TGTGCCAGCAGCTCTTTAGGCAGACAGGGGATGCACACTGAAGCTTTCTTT,CASSSLGRQGMHTEAFF
-,TRBJ2-7,TRBV2,few,TGTGCCAGCAATCGAATAATTGTAATTGAGCAGTACTTC,CASNRIIVIEQYF
-,TRBJ2-6,TRBV20-1,many,TGCAGTGCTATAGTTGGGGCAGTCTCTGGGGCCAACGTCCTGACTTTC,CSAIVGAVSGANVLTF
-,TRBJ2-7,TRBV6-1,once,TGTGCCAGCAGGACGGTACTAGGTACCTACGAGCAGTACTTC,CASRTVLGTYEQYF
TRBD1,TRBJ2-7,TRBV10-3,many,TGTGCCATCAGTGAGTCGACCGGGACAGTGAGCTCCTACGAGCAGTACTTC,CAISESTGTVSSYEQYF
-,TRBJ2-2,TRBV19,many,TGTGCCAGTAGTATGGCCGGGGAGCTGTTTTTT,CASSMAGELFF
-,TRBJ1-1,TRBV10-2,many,TGCGCCAGCCAGGGACAAAAGAACACTGAAGCTTTCTTT,CASQGQKNTEAFF
-,TRBJ1-3,TRBV5-1,few,TGCGCCAGCAGCTCCGGGACGCAAGGAAACACCATATATTTT,CASSSGTQGNTIYF
TRBD1,TRBJ1-1,TRBV12-3/TRBV12-4,-,TGTGCCAGCAGTACCTACTCAGGGGGCGATACTGAAGCTTTCTTT,CASSTYSGGDTEAFF